This TCR beta chain was captured by sequencing in a study of blood T cell repertoires in COVID-19. Study in general: Samples taken during acute and convalescent COVID-19 were collected in the United States, Italy and Spain.

Between the trimmed V and J ends, which lost 5 bases and 8 bases, there was a span of 19 bases. CDR1 LNHDA and CDR2 SQIVND come from the germline V gene (reference sequence). This CDR3 contains 15 residues. Sequenced by immunoSEQ multiplex PCR; TCRdb stores in-frame clones only, minus some. Of fewer than 200,000 clones listed, 65% to 85% are singletons. In assigning cohorts, the study relied on participant-reported clinical history. The sequenced sample was PBMCs or T cells enriched from blood (not recorded which). This sequence was found in a woman aged 50 to 65 in a cohort exposed to, infected with or recovered from COVID-19 (not recorded which). The chain combines TRBV19 with TRBJ2-1, with a weak D call TRBD1 (5 bases). CDR3 in DNA: TGTGCCAGTAGTCTCAATCAGGGTACCCGCGATGAGCAGTTCTTC. Translated: CASSLNQGTRDEQFF.